This T cell receptor (beta chain) was sequenced during a study of OX40 agonist ivuxolimab in advanced cancers. Study overall: Three individuals attained partial responses, comprising one hepatocellular carcinoma case and two cutaneous melanoma cases.

CDR3 length equals 18 residues. V was trimmed by 3 bases and J by 4 bases, leaving 22 bases between them. CDR1 is LNHDA, CDR2 SQIVND, per germline (reference sequence). Study outcomes and limitations: Expanded clones were, on average, more numerous among CD8+ T cells than CD4+. At 0.1 to 3.0 mg/kg, CD4+ and CD8+ blood T cells expanded clonally by week 6. Certain nonresponding patients likewise had low normalized T-cell clonal expansion.

Concerning this clone: Its antigen remains unknown.

TCRdb's copy holds only in-frame clones and misses some; the assay was immunoSEQ multiplex PCR. The sample carries 60,000 to 65,000 clones, approximately 85% recorded once. The sequencing here drew on CD4+ or CD8+ T cells sorted from blood, taken in a trial of the OX40 agonist ivuxolimab. The receptor was isolated from an adult with an advanced solid tumor such as melanoma, head and neck, liver or kidney cancer. The chain links TRBV19 to TRBJ1-3, with D maybe TRBD1 (6 bases). The CDR3 is CASSITASDLQGGNTIYF. The CDR3 DNA is TGTGCCAGTAGTATCACCGCCTCGGACCTACAGGGCGGAAACACCATATATTTT.